This T cell receptor beta chain is from a study of blood T cell repertoires in COVID-19. Whole-study context: Acute and convalescent COVID-19 specimens originated in the United States, Italy and Spain.

Germline V lookup: CDR1 SGDLS, CDR2 YYNGEE. The length of the CDR3 is 15 residues. V shed 3 bases, J shed 7 bases, and the junction held 8 bases outside the gene matches. Residents of about 25 US areas, aged about 18 to 89 years, made up the participants. Exposed volunteers were people who met a COVID-19 case within 2 weeks before study entry. Sequencing was performed with immunoSEQ multiplex PCR; in TCRdb, only in-frame clones are kept and a portion is missing. This table holds under 400,000 clones, roughly 90% found once. The rearrangement uses TRBV9 and TRBJ1-5, with 9 bases aligning to TRBD1. The specimen sequenced was PBMCs or T cells enriched from blood (not recorded which). The receptor was isolated from a woman aged 25 to 45 who had been exposed to COVID-19. As DNA, the CDR3 is TGTGCCAGCAGCGCGGGGGGGACAGGGAGACAGCCCCAGCATTTT. Its protein is CASSAGGTGRQPQHF.